Following are 26 T cell receptor beta chains from one sample sequenced in a study of blood T cell repertoires in COVID-19. Method: immunoSEQ multiplex PCR; TCRdb's copy keeps in-frame clones and lacks some. There are about 34,000 clones in the sample; around 80% occur only once, and about 15% lies in the top ten. The specimen was peripheral blood. The receptors were gathered from a man older than 75 with active or convalescent COVID-19.

This clone was seen only once. The chain couples TRBV19 to TRBJ1-2, with 9 nucleotides matching TRBD1. CDR1 and CDR2 from the germline V gene are LNHDA and SQIVND (reference sequence). The CDR3 is made up of 14 amino acids. V lost 7 bases, J lost 5 bases, and 8 bases stayed unmatched. DNA of the CDR3: TGTGCCAGTATGCACCGGGACAGGGTTTATGGCTACACCTTC. It yields the protein CASMHRDRVYGYTF.

This clone was picked up one time. V gene TRBV5-1 combines with J gene TRBJ2-2, with D tentatively TRBD1 (5 bases). The CDR3 runs to 12 residues. Trimming pared 7 bases from V and 9 bases from J, leaving 13 bases between. Germline V lookup: CDR1 SGHRS, CDR2 YFSETQ. The CDR3 nucleotides are TGCGCCAGCGGCAAGGACAATTGGGAGCTGTTTTTT. This codes for CASGKDNWELFF.

The J gene is TRBJ2-3, the V gene TRBV4-1; TRBD2 matches 7 bases. CDR1 is MGHRA, CDR2 YSYEKL, per germline. V was pared by 2 bases and J by 0 bases, with 2 bases of the junction left unmatched. This CDR3 is 15 amino acids long. CDR3 sequence reads: CASSQMTSSTDTQYF. In DNA form, the CDR3 reads TGCGCCAGCAGCCAAATGACTAGCAGCACAGATACGCAGTATTTT.

This clone turned up a few times. This chain joins TRBV19 and TRBJ2-7; maybe TRBD2 (6 bases). V was trimmed by 3 bases and J by 2 bases, leaving 14 bases between them. The CDR3 is 15 residues long. Germline CDR1 LNHDA, CDR2 SQIVND (reference sequence). The CDR3 DNA reads as TGTGCCAGTAGTATCAAGGGAGGCCGGACCTACGAGCAGTACTTC. Residues: CASSIKGGRTYEQYF. The variable domain in full, with the rest retrieved from reference TRBV19 and TRBJ2-7, is DGGITQSPKYLFRKEGQNVTLSCEQNLNHDAMYWYRQDPGQGLRLIYYSQIVNDFQKGDIAEGYSVSREKKESFPLTVTSAQKNPTAFYLCASSIKGGRTYEQYFGPGTRLTVT.

The J gene is TRBJ1-1, the V gene TRBV5-1, with TRBD1 identical over 10 bases. The CDR3 is made up of 14 amino acids. The germline CDR1 and CDR2 sequences are SGHRS and YFSETQ. J was trimmed by 6 bases and V by 5 bases; bases with no gene match: 7. The CDR3 nucleotides are TGCGCCAGCAGTGAGCAGACAGGGGGCTCTGAAGCTTTCTTT. It is translated as CASSEQTGGSEAFF.

The CDR3 loop is CASRRPVAGFSGANVLTF. In nucleotides, the CDR3 is TGCGCCAGCAGGAGGCCAGTAGCAGGGTTTTCTGGGGCCAACGTCCTGACTTTC. This chain connects TRBV4-1 to TRBJ2-6; D may be TRBD1 (5 bases). CDR3 length equals 18 residues. Germline V gene sequence: CDR1 MGHRA, CDR2 YSYEKL. Trimming stripped 6 bases from V and 1 base from J, with 19 bases between.

This chain links TRBV28 with TRBJ2-7, with 7 positions matching TRBD1. The V gene's germline CDR1 is MDHEN and CDR2 SYDVKM. This CDR3 comprises 18 residues. V lost 4 bases to trimming and J lost 2 bases; unmatched junction nucleotides: 17. The CDR3 DNA is TGTGCCAGCAGTTCCCCAAATCCTAGGGACAGATACCCCTACGAGCAGTACTTC. Translated: CASSSPNPRDRYPYEQYF.

V usage is TRBV5-1 and J usage is TRBJ2-3; D not certain. CDR1 is SGHRS, CDR2 YFSETQ, per germline. The CDR3 length is 12 residues. The germline V and J ends were trimmed by 4 bases and 9 bases, with 12 bases remaining between them. As DNA, the CDR3 is TGCGCCAGCAGCCCCGAAGGCGGAACGCAGTATTTT. It yields the protein CASSPEGGTQYF.

V usage is TRBV2 and J usage is TRBJ2-7, with D possibly TRBD1 on 6 matching bases. Between the trimmed V and J ends, which lost 2 bases and 0 bases, there was a span of 8 bases. Germline values: CDR1 SNHLY, CDR2 FYNNEI. This CDR3 region has 14 residues. CDR3 loop: CASSEQGISYEQYF. The CDR3 region has the DNA TGTGCCAGCAGTGAACAGGGGATCTCCTACGAGCAGTACTTC.

The chain combines TRBV28 with TRBJ2-1; 9 bases are a match to TRBD2. After removal of 6 bases from V and 2 bases from J, the junction contained 5 bases not matched to a gene. CDR1 and CDR2 (germline): MDHEN, SYDVKM. This CDR3 is built from 15 residues. The CDR3 loop is CASSPGGRAYNEQFF. CDR3 nucleotides: TGTGCCAGCAGCCCCGGCGGGAGGGCCTACAATGAGCAGTTCTTC.

J is TRBJ2-4 and V is TRBV5-6; 9 bases fit TRBD2. The CDR3 consists of 18 residues. Per the germline V gene, CDR1 is SGHDT and CDR2 is YYEEEE. V trimming: 0 bases; J trimming: 1 base; junction bases outside the gene matches: 8. CDR3 sequence reads: CASSLVGLAVGAKNIQYF. The CDR3 DNA follows: TGTGCCAGCAGCTTGGTGGGACTAGCCGTAGGGGCCAAAAACATTCAGTACTTC.

The V and J genes are TRBV5-6 and TRBJ2-5, with D possibly being TRBD2 (6 bases). The ends were cut back, 0 bases at V and 3 bases at J, with 12 bases in the middle. Germline V gene data show CDR1 as SGHDT and CDR2 as YYEEEE. This CDR3 region has 15 residues. The CDR3: CASSLAISGKETQYF. Here the CDR3 DNA reads TGTGCCAGCAGCTTGGCGATTAGCGGCAAAGAGACCCAGTACTTC.

CDR3 region: CASSPGTVYWSEQFF. DNA of the CDR3: TGTGCCAGCAGCCCGGGGACAGTCTACTGGAGTGAGCAGTTCTTC. The V gene is TRBV7-9, the J gene TRBJ2-1; 7 bases map to TRBD1. V lost 5 bases and J lost 9; bases outside the gene matches: 13. Germline lookup yields CDR1 SEHNR and CDR2 FQNEAQ (reference sequence). There are 15 residues in the CDR3. The full variable domain, with the rest looked up from reference TRBV7-9 and TRBJ2-1, is DTGVSQNPRHKITKRGQNVTFRCDPISEHNRLYWYRQTLGQGPEFLTYFQNEAQLEKSRLLSDRFSAERPKGSFSTLEIQRTEQGDSAMYLCASSPGTVYWSEQFFGPGTRLTVL.

The V and J genes are TRBV11-2 and TRBJ2-7; a possible D gene is TRBD2 (5 bases). This CDR3 contains 14 residues. The germline V gene has CDR1 SGHAT and CDR2 FQNNGV. V dropped 4 bases and J dropped 2 bases, with 12 bases sitting between them. CDR3 residues: CASSSRTGTYEQYF. CDR3 DNA: TGTGCCAGCAGCTCGCGGACTGGGACCTACGAGCAGTACTTC.

The V gene is TRBV28, the J gene TRBJ1-2; 7 bases are a match to TRBD1. This CDR3 has 15 residues. The germline gives CDR1 MDHEN, CDR2 SYDVKM. Trimming took 3 bases from V and 2 from J; bases not matched to a gene: 6. As DNA, the CDR3 is TGTGCCAGCAGTTTCAGAGACAGGGAGAACTATGGCTACACCTTC. As protein: CASSFRDRENYGYTF.

The rearrangement joins TRBV3-1 (or the pseudogene TRBV3-2) to TRBJ2-7, with a possible D match to TRBD2 (6 bases). Trimming pared 1 base from V and 2 bases from J, leaving 9 bases between. Germline V gene lookup returns CDR1 LGHDT and CDR2 YNNKEL (reference sequence). There are 14 residues in the CDR3. CDR3 bases: TGTGCCAGCAGCCAAGTCGCGGGACCCTACGAGCAGTACTTC. This gives the protein CASSQVAGPYEQYF.

This clone was found once. The chain joins TRBV7-2 to TRBJ2-3; 13 bases are a match to TRBD2. From germline, CDR1 is SGHTA and CDR2 FQGNSA. This CDR3 spans 16 amino acids. V shed 4 bases and J 4 bases; nucleotides not matched to a gene: 5. The DNA of the CDR3 is TGTGCCAGCAGCTCGAGACTAGCGGGAGGCGCAGATACGCAGTATTTT. Translated: CASSSRLAGGADTQYF.

This chain joins TRBV20-1 and TRBJ2-7; 9 bases fit TRBD1. The CDR3 totals 11 residues. Germline V gene data show CDR1 as DFQATT and CDR2 as SNEGSKA (reference sequence). The ends lost 6 bases at V and 7 bases at J; junction bases unmatched: 4. This chain's CDR3 is CSALTGGEQYF. As DNA, the CDR3 is TGCAGTGCGCTGACAGGGGGGGAGCAGTACTTC.

The rearrangement joins TRBV11-2 to TRBJ2-4, with D perhaps matching TRBD2 (6 bases). The CDR3 totals 15 residues. Trimming took off 5 bases at V and 9 bases at J, with 20 bases between the two ends. Germline loops: CDR1 SGHAT, CDR2 FQNNGV. The CDR3, as DNA: TGTGCCAGCAGCCCCGGGGATGGGGGAGGAGGCATTCAGTACTTC. This encodes CASSPGDGGGGIQYF.

This chain joins TRBV24-1 and TRBJ2-7, with 9 bases that match TRBD1. The germline V gene encodes CDR1 KGHDR and CDR2 SFDVKD. CDR3 length equals 14 residues. After removal of 2 bases from V and 5 bases from J, the junction contained 3 bases not matched to a gene. In nucleotides, the CDR3 is TGTGCCACCAGTGATTCACAGGGGGCGAACGAGCAGTACTTC. It encodes CATSDSQGANEQYF.

The CDR3, as DNA: TGTGCCAGCAGCTTAGAAGCTATAAATACGCAGTATTTT. This encodes CASSLEAINTQYF. This chain uses TRBV7-2 with TRBJ2-3; D is uncertain. The CDR3 sequence is 13 residues long. V was pared by 1 base and J by 7 bases, with 9 bases between. Germline CDR1 SGHTA, CDR2 FQGNSA.

V is TRBV11-2 and J is TRBJ2-7; D is undetermined. Germline CDR1 and CDR2: SGHAT and FQNNGV. The germline V and J ends were trimmed by 1 base and 2 bases, with 12 bases remaining between them. The CDR3 loop spans 15 amino acids. Written as DNA, the CDR3 is TGTGCCAGCAGCTTAGGGAGCTCGGAACCCTACGAGCAGTACTTC. The encoded protein is CASSLGSSEPYEQYF. Full variable domain (missing parts from reference TRBV11-2 and TRBJ2-7): EAGVAQSPRYKIIEKRQSVAFWCNPISGHATLYWYQQILGQGPKLLIQFQNNGVVDDSQLPKDRFSAERLKGVDSTLKIQPAKLEDSAVYLCASSLGSSEPYEQYFGPGTRLTVT.

The chain is built from TRBV27 and TRBJ1-5; 8 positions match TRBD1. The ends lost 6 bases at V and 6 bases at J; junction bases unmatched: 13. The germline V gene has CDR1 MNHEY and CDR2 SMNVEV (reference sequence). The CDR3 is 16 residues long. The CDR3 loop reads CASRPTLTGDFQPQHF. As DNA, the CDR3 is TGTGCCAGCAGACCAACTTTGACAGGGGACTTTCAGCCCCAGCATTTT.

This clone has just a few counts. The genes are TRBV28 and TRBJ2-7, with 8 bases that match TRBD1. The CDR3 length is 16 residues. V lost 3 bases and J lost 2; bases outside the gene matches: 9. CDR1 MDHEN and CDR2 SYDVKM come from the germline V gene. The CDR3: CASSFLPGQGPYEQYF. The CDR3 nucleotides read TGTGCCAGCAGTTTTCTCCCCGGACAGGGTCCCTACGAGCAGTACTTC.

V is TRBV28 and J is TRBJ1-1; D ambiguous. Germline values: CDR1 MDHEN, CDR2 SYDVKM. V dropped 2 bases and J dropped 0 bases, with 13 bases sitting between them. This CDR3 comprises 16 residues. This CDR3 is CASSLRPGVMNTEAFF. The CDR3, as DNA: TGTGCCAGCAGTTTAAGGCCCGGGGTCATGAACACTGAAGCTTTCTTT.

This chain uses TRBV19 with TRBJ2-3, with 10 bases identical to TRBD2. This CDR3 spans 17 amino acids. V shed 5 bases and J 1 base; nucleotides not matched to a gene: 9. Germline V lookup: CDR1 LNHDA, CDR2 SQIVND (reference sequence). The CDR3 nucleotides read TGTGCCAGTAGTTATGGAACTAGCGGGACACGCACAGATACGCAGTATTTT. This codes for CASSYGTSGTRTDTQYF.